This entry concerns a single TCR beta chain. Its specificity is unknown. The CDR3 covers 13 residues. Germline V CDR1 and CDR2: SGDLS, YYNGEE. V was shortened by 0 bases and J by 9 bases, with 13 bases between the two germline ends. This specimen belongs to a study of shared clonotypes between healthy human individuals. Study-wide findings and caveats: Sequencing depth was expected to influence donor clonotype sharing.

The assay was immunoSEQ multiplex PCR, and TCRdb's table has in-frame clones only and misses some. This sample yields approximately 460,000 clones, of which about 74% are seen a single time; about 11% belongs to the top ten. Sequencing was performed on PBMCs. This sequence joins TRBV9 and TRBJ2-7; D assignment may be TRBD1 or TRBD2 (6 bases each). The sequence was collected from a woman aged 40 to 55 in good health. Some clones in this sample may be carry-over from other donors' samples. The CDR3 DNA sequence: TGTGCCAGCAGCGTAGAAGGGGGGACGGGGCAGTACTTC. It is translated as CASSVEGGTGQYF.